The rows below give T cell receptor beta chains drawn from one sample of a study of cytomegalovirus exposure and HLA in healthy donors. Data came from immunoSEQ multiplex PCR; TCRdb stores just in-frame clones and leaves some out. The table lists approximately 94,000 clones, about three quarters of them singletons. Sequencing was done on a sample of PBMCs. The source of these receptors is a man aged 25-40 years in good health and CMV-seropositive. Both conserved end residues are part of each CDR3. D genes are given only for firm matches. The size entry is marked missing in some rows and otherwise reads once, few, many or a size class.

v_gene: TRBV6-5
len: 11
j_gene: TRBJ1-1
abundance: once
d_gene: NA
CDR3nt: TGTGCCAGCAGTACAAAGACTGAAGCTTTCTTT
CDR3aa: CASSTKTEAFF

v_gene: TRBV12-5
len: 17
j_gene: TRBJ1-2
abundance: few
d_gene: TRBD1
CDR3nt: TGTGCTAGTGGTTTGGAAGGACAGGGGGCTTTTAACTATGGCTACACCTTC
CDR3aa: CASGLEGQGAFNYGYTF

v_gene: TRBV5-4
len: 15
j_gene: TRBJ2-7
abundance: few
d_gene: TRBD2
CDR3nt: TGTGCCAGCAGCTTGGTGGGGAGCGGGAGTAGCGAGCAGTACTTC
CDR3aa: CASSLVGSGSSEQYF

v_gene: TRBV6-5
len: 15
j_gene: TRBJ1-6
abundance: NA
d_gene: NA
CDR3nt: TGTGCCAGCAGTTACTCCCCCCCCTTCAATTCACCCCTCCACTTT
CDR3aa: CASSYSPPFNSPLHF

v_gene: TRBV19
len: 14
j_gene: TRBJ2-7
abundance: NA
d_gene: TRBD1
CDR3nt: TGTGCCAGTAGACCGGGACAGAGGGCGCACGAGCAGTACTTC
CDR3aa: CASRPGQRAHEQYF

v_gene: TRBV7-2
len: 13
j_gene: TRBJ1-2
abundance: NA
d_gene: NA
CDR3nt: TGTGCCAGCAGCTTGAAACGGAACTATGGCTACACCTTC
CDR3aa: CASSLKRNYGYTF

v_gene: TRBV11-2
len: 14
j_gene: TRBJ2-7
abundance: NA
d_gene: NA
CDR3nt: TGTGCCAGCAGCACACCCGGGGTCTCCTACGAGCAGTACTTC
CDR3aa: CASSTPGVSYEQYF

v_gene: TRBV7-6
len: 16
j_gene: TRBJ1-2
abundance: NA
d_gene: TRBD1
CDR3nt: TGTGCCAGCAGCTTAGCGGTTCAGGGGGGCACCTATGGCTACACCTTC
CDR3aa: CASSLAVQGGTYGYTF

v_gene: TRBV7-8
len: 15
j_gene: TRBJ1-5
abundance: NA
d_gene: NA
CDR3nt: TGTGCCAGCAGCTTTGAACAGGGTGGCCATCAGCCCCAGCATTTT
CDR3aa: CASSFEQGGHQPQHF

v_gene: TRBV7-3
len: 15
j_gene: TRBJ2-3
abundance: NA
d_gene: TRBD2
CDR3nt: TGTGCCAGCAGTCCTACTAGCGGGCTTACAGATACGCAGTATTTT
CDR3aa: CASSPTSGLTDTQYF

v_gene: TRBV7-9
len: 18
j_gene: TRBJ1-2
abundance: NA
d_gene: TRBD1
CDR3nt: TGTGCCAGCAGACTTTATTCATTGTCGACAGGGCGCAATTATGGCTACACCTTC
CDR3aa: CASRLYSLSTGRNYGYTF

v_gene: TRBV10-3
len: 16
j_gene: TRBJ1-4
abundance: NA
d_gene: NA
CDR3nt: TGTGCCATCAGTGAGTCGAAGACTTCAACTAATGAAAAACTGTTTTTT
CDR3aa: CAISESKTSTNEKLFF

v_gene: TRBV11-2
len: 13
j_gene: TRBJ2-1
abundance: NA
d_gene: TRBD1
CDR3nt: TGTGCCAGCAGCAGGGACAGCGAGTATGAGCAGTTCTTC
CDR3aa: CASSRDSEYEQFF

v_gene: TRBV5-1
len: 15
j_gene: TRBJ2-1
abundance: NA
d_gene: NA
CDR3nt: TGCGCCAGCAGTCAGGACAGTTCCTCCTACAGTGAGCAGTTCTTC
CDR3aa: CASSQDSSSYSEQFF

v_gene: TRBV6-5
len: 15
j_gene: TRBJ1-1
abundance: NA
d_gene: NA
CDR3nt: TGTGCCAGCAGCGACACAGGGAAAATCAACACTGAAGCTTTCTTT
CDR3aa: CASSDTGKINTEAFF

v_gene: TRBV7-9
len: 15
j_gene: TRBJ2-2
abundance: NA
d_gene: NA
CDR3nt: TGTGCCAGCAGCTTGAGAGGGACGAACACCGGGGAGCTGTTTTTT
CDR3aa: CASSLRGTNTGELFF

v_gene: TRBV2
len: 13
j_gene: TRBJ1-1
abundance: NA
d_gene: TRBD1
CDR3nt: TGTGCCAGCAGCCGACAGGGCGACACTGAAGCTTTCTTT
CDR3aa: CASSRQGDTEAFF

v_gene: TRBV5-1
len: 15
j_gene: TRBJ2-2
abundance: few
d_gene: TRBD2
CDR3nt: TGCGCCAGCAGCTCGGGACTACAAAACACCGGGGAGCTGTTTTTT
CDR3aa: CASSSGLQNTGELFF

v_gene: TRBV18
len: 12
j_gene: TRBJ2-1
abundance: NA
d_gene: NA
CDR3nt: TGTGCCAGCTCACCCCTCTCGGATGAGCAGTTCTTC
CDR3aa: CASSPLSDEQFF

v_gene: TRBV6-6
len: 15
j_gene: TRBJ2-7
abundance: few
d_gene: TRBD1
CDR3nt: TGTGCCAGCAGTTGGGGACAGGGGGATTCCTACGAGCAGTACTTC
CDR3aa: CASSWGQGDSYEQYF

v_gene: TRBV19
len: 13
j_gene: TRBJ2-7
abundance: NA
d_gene: NA
CDR3nt: TGTGCCAGGGGAGGCGACAGCCCCTACGAGCAGTACTTC
CDR3aa: CARGGDSPYEQYF

v_gene: TRBV13
len: 15
j_gene: TRBJ1-2
abundance: NA
d_gene: NA
CDR3nt: TGTGCCAGCAGCTTGGGCGCGACACCACCCTATGGCTACACCTTC
CDR3aa: CASSLGATPPYGYTF

v_gene: TRBV5-5
len: 15
j_gene: TRBJ1-4
abundance: few
d_gene: TRBD1
CDR3nt: TGTGCCAGCAGCCGACAGGGGGCAACTAATGAAAAACTGTTTTTT
CDR3aa: CASSRQGATNEKLFF

v_gene: TRBV4-3
len: 15
j_gene: TRBJ1-2
abundance: NA
d_gene: NA
CDR3nt: TGCGCCAGCAGCCAAGATTTTCAGGGTTCCTATGGCTACACCTTC
CDR3aa: CASSQDFQGSYGYTF

v_gene: TRBV15
len: 18
j_gene: TRBJ2-4
abundance: NA
d_gene: TRBD2
CDR3nt: TGTGCCACCAGCAACGGACTAGCGGGAGAAATAGCCAAAAACATTCAGTACTTC
CDR3aa: CATSNGLAGEIAKNIQYF

v_gene: TRBV27
len: 15
j_gene: TRBJ2-7
abundance: NA
d_gene: NA
CDR3nt: TGTGCCAGCAGTTTCGACCCAGGCGTCCTTAGGGAGCAGTACTTC
CDR3aa: CASSFDPGVLREQYF

v_gene: TRBV18
len: 14
j_gene: TRBJ1-5
abundance: NA
d_gene: NA
CDR3nt: TGTGCCAGCTCACCACCCGGGAGCAATCAGCCCCAGCATTTT
CDR3aa: CASSPPGSNQPQHF

v_gene: TRBV6-1
len: 16
j_gene: TRBJ2-3
abundance: NA
d_gene: NA
CDR3nt: TGTGCCAGCAGTGAAGAGATCAGGTTCCACACAGATACGCAGTATTTT
CDR3aa: CASSEEIRFHTDTQYF

v_gene: TRBV7-9
len: 12
j_gene: TRBJ2-7
abundance: NA
d_gene: NA
CDR3nt: TGTTCCAGCAGTTACAGGGCTCGAGAGCAGTACTTC
CDR3aa: CSSSYRAREQYF

v_gene: TRBV19
len: 15
j_gene: TRBJ1-5
abundance: NA
d_gene: NA
CDR3nt: TGTGCCAGTAGTATCGGGCAGGGCGGCAATCAGCCCCAGCATTTT
CDR3aa: CASSIGQGGNQPQHF

v_gene: TRBV28
len: 16
j_gene: TRBJ1-3
abundance: few
d_gene: NA
CDR3nt: TGTGCCAGCAGCCTCCCCCAGGGAGGTTCTGGAAACACCATATATTTT
CDR3aa: CASSLPQGGSGNTIYF

v_gene: TRBV19
len: 14
j_gene: TRBJ2-5
abundance: NA
d_gene: NA
CDR3nt: TGTGCCAGTAAAGGGAGGGGGAATTGGGAGACCCAGTACTTC
CDR3aa: CASKGRGNWETQYF

v_gene: TRBV27
len: 16
j_gene: TRBJ2-1
abundance: once
d_gene: TRBD2
CDR3nt: TGTGCCAGCAGTTTATATGGCGGGAGTAGCTACAATGAGCAGTTCTTC
CDR3aa: CASSLYGGSSYNEQFF

v_gene: TRBV27
len: 12
j_gene: TRBJ2-3
abundance: NA
d_gene: NA
CDR3nt: TGTGCCAGCAGTTTAAGCAGGGATCCGCAGTATTTT
CDR3aa: CASSLSRDPQYF

v_gene: TRBV7-3
len: 17
j_gene: TRBJ2-6
abundance: NA
d_gene: NA
CDR3nt: TGTGCCAGCAGCTTATTCGGGGGAGGTTCTGGGGCCAACGTCCTGACTTTC
CDR3aa: CASSLFGGGSGANVLTF

v_gene: TRBV6-5
len: 13
j_gene: TRBJ2-2
abundance: few
d_gene: NA
CDR3nt: TGTGCCAGCAGTTACGGCCCCGCCGGGGAGCTGTTTTTT
CDR3aa: CASSYGPAGELFF

v_gene: TRBV7-3
len: 13
j_gene: TRBJ1-1
abundance: NA
d_gene: NA
CDR3nt: TGTGCCAGCAGCTTAAATTTCGGGACTGAAGCTTTCTTT
CDR3aa: CASSLNFGTEAFF

v_gene: TRBV5-5
len: 13
j_gene: TRBJ2-3
abundance: NA
d_gene: NA
CDR3nt: TGTGCCAGCAGCTCGATAGACACAGATACGCAGTATTTT
CDR3aa: CASSSIDTDTQYF

v_gene: TRBV5-8
len: 16
j_gene: TRBJ2-3
abundance: NA
d_gene: TRBD2
CDR3nt: TGTGCCAGCAGCTCCGGACTAGCGGATACCACAGATACGCAGTATTTT
CDR3aa: CASSSGLADTTDTQYF

v_gene: TRBV7-2
len: 13
j_gene: TRBJ1-2
abundance: few
d_gene: NA
CDR3nt: TGTGCCAGCAGCTCACAGGGAAGCGATGGCTACACCTTC
CDR3aa: CASSSQGSDGYTF